The entry below describes one T cell receptor (beta chain). This sample is part of a study of blood T cell repertoires in COVID-19. Overall study context: COVID-19 samples collected from the United States, Italy and Spain covered acute and convalescent phases.

Under the authors' procedure: Reference gene primer amplification gave estimated nucleated cell counts. Repertoires were generated with immunoSEQ multiplex PCR, while TCRdb's copy carries only in-frame clones and drops some. V and J calls and clone size are those listed in that table; D and trimming were worked out from the DNA. The top ten hold around 19% of the sample, which has approximately 110,000 clones, around 74% seen once. Germline values: CDR1 SGDLS, CDR2 YYNGEE. This CDR3 comprises 16 residues. Deletions cut 0 bases from V and 4 bases from J, with 14 bases between. This chain links TRBV9 with TRBJ1-3, with a weak D call TRBD1 (6 bases). Sequencing was done on a sample of peripheral blood. This TCR came from a woman aged 65 to 85 with acute or convalescent COVID-19. In DNA, the CDR3 is TGTGCCAGCAGCGTAGCCCCCAGGGGCTTAGGAAACACCATATATTTT. Its translation: CASSVAPRGLGNTIYF.